The clone carrying this T cell receptor beta chain came up a few times. Here immunoSEQ multiplex PCR was the method, and the copy in TCRdb shows in-frame clones only, minus some. The sample has about 170,000 clones; approximately 84% are singletons. These data come from a study of blood T cell repertoires in COVID-19. Across the study: Samples came from the United States, Italy and Spain, spanning acute and convalescent COVID-19.

Cohort placement rested on clinical history that participants reported themselves. The receptor comes from a man aged 50 or older who had recovered from COVID-19. Sequenced: PBMCs or T cells enriched from blood (not recorded which).

In nucleotides, the CDR3 is TGTGCCAGCAGACCCACGGGAATCGCGGGCTACAATGAGCAGTTCTTC. Amino acids: CASRPTGIAGYNEQFF. The chain recombines TRBV28 with TRBJ2-1, with D possibly matching TRBD2 (5 bases). The CDR3 totals 16 residues. Germline V gives CDR1 MDHEN, CDR2 SYDVKM. The V end was cut by 6 bases, the J end by 3 bases, with 18 bases between.